The 25 T cell receptor beta chains given below trace back to one sample, sequenced in a study (dated by TCRdb to about 2015). The library came from 5' RACE. Sequencing was carried out with an Illumina MiSeq. TCRdb reworked the public reads: Q25 trimming with fastp, MiXCR clone assembly, productive beta chains retained. Duplicate CDR3 protein sequences are folded into a single record with the most common DNA and genes. This sample lists approximately 23,000 distinct CDR3 sequences; around 30% were detected once. The ten largest clones capture 2% to 2.5% of the sample. What was sequenced was tumor-infiltrating naive CD4+ T cells sorted from the breast tumor. What this sample's cell subset or site label stands for: naive CD4+ T cells, CD4+CD45RA+CD25-. The origin of the receptors is a female donor with breast cancer.

This clonotype has a count of ten or more. V is TRBV24-1 and J is TRBJ2-1, with 8 bases lining up with TRBD2. With V trimmed by 1 base and J by 6 bases, 4 bases remained unmatched. The germline gives CDR1 KGHDR, CDR2 SFDVKD. The CDR3 spans 15 residues. This chain's CDR3 is CATSDFEREINEQFF. For the CDR3, the DNA is TGTGCCACCAGTGATTTTGAGCGGGAGATCAATGAGCAGTTCTTC.

This clonotype was seen more than once but under ten times. The chain uses TRBV9 and TRBJ2-1, with TRBD2 matching over 11 bases. The CDR3 covers 15 residues. Germline CDR1 reads SGDLS; CDR2 reads YYNGEE. Trimming cost V 0 bases and J 9 bases; bases outside gene matches: 5. The CDR3 is CASSVVNSGRGEQFF. CDR3 nucleotide sequence: TGTGCCAGCAGCGTAGTAAATAGCGGGAGGGGTGAGCAGTTCTTC.

This chain connects TRBV3-1 to TRBJ1-3, with 7 bases matching TRBD1. Germline CDR1 LGHDT, CDR2 YNNKEL (reference sequence). The CDR3 has 16 residues. The V and J ends lost 2 bases and 4 bases, in that order; junction bases with no gene match: 8. The CDR3 region has the DNA TGTGCCAGCAGCCAATTCCCGGACAGGTACGGAAACACCATATATTTT. It yields the protein CASSQFPDRYGNTIYF.

This clonotype was found a few times. The V gene is TRBV6-5, the J gene TRBJ1-1, with TRBD1 matching over 7 bases. J gave up 3 bases and V 5 bases, and 3 bases lay outside the gene matches. Germline CDR1 and CDR2: MNHEY and SVGAGI. This CDR3 comprises 13 residues. CDR3 coding DNA: TGTGCCAGCAGTCGACAGGGACACACTGAAGCTTTCTTT. Amino acid sequence: CASSRQGHTEAFF.

As to this clonotype: This may be a read error: a much more frequent sequence differs by one nucleotide. The rearrangement joins TRBV7-2 to TRBJ1-5, with 9 bases matching TRBD1. Germline loops: CDR1 SGHTA, CDR2 FQGNSA. Trimming at V came to 2 bases and at J to 6 bases, leaving 5 bases not matched to a gene. The CDR3 has 15 amino acids. The CDR3 region has the DNA TGTGCCAGCAGCTTAACGGGACAGGGCTGTCAGCCCCAGCATTTT. Its protein is CASSLTGQGCQPQHF.

The chain carries TRBV6-5 and TRBJ2-6, with D unclear. CDR1 is MNHEY, CDR2 SVGAGI, per germline. This CDR3 region has 16 residues. Trimming cost V 1 base and J 0 bases, with 7 bases left between them. The CDR3: CASSYFSPSGANVLTF. The CDR3 DNA sequence: TGTGCCAGCAGTTACTTCAGCCCCTCTGGGGCCAACGTCCTGACTTTC.

By share, this clonotype counts as medium-sized (0.01 to 0.1%). V and J are TRBV29-1 and TRBJ1-1; TRBD1 aligns across 7 bases. V gave up 5 bases and J gave up 5 bases; unmatched junction bases: 11. Germline CDR1 SQVTM, CDR2 ANQGSEA. The CDR3 is 14 amino acids. In DNA, the CDR3 is TGCAGCGTTTGGCCAGGGGGAGGTAAGACTGAAGCTTTCTTT. Amino acid sequence: CSVWPGGGKTEAFF.

The rearrangement joins TRBV19 to TRBJ1-1; TRBD1 agrees at 12 bases. The length of the CDR3 is 16 residues. V gave up 3 bases and J gave up 6 bases; unmatched junction bases: 8. Germline values: CDR1 LNHDA, CDR2 SQIVND (reference sequence). The CDR3: CASSIGTGGLLAEAFF. CDR3 in DNA: TGTGCCAGTAGTATTGGGACAGGGGGCCTCCTAGCTGAAGCTTTCTTT.

This clonotype was detected ten times or more. The chain recombines TRBV5-6 with TRBJ1-4, with D unresolved. Germline V gene sequence: CDR1 SGHDT, CDR2 YYEEEE. V was pared by 1 base and J by 6 bases, with 10 bases between. This CDR3 contains 14 residues. CDR3 protein: CASSLRGSDEKLFF. CDR3 nucleotide sequence: TGTGCCAGCAGCTTGAGAGGAAGTGATGAAAAACTGTTTTTT.

To note about this clonotype: Germline and junction disagree at one end, which may indicate a read error. The J gene is TRBJ2-1, the V gene TRBV6-2 or TRBV6-3, with no clear D. The CDR3 is 14 amino acids. Germline loops: CDR1 MNHEY, CDR2 SVGEGT. The CDR3 reads CASKTTASYNELFF. The CDR3, as DNA: TGTGCCAGCAAGACAACAGCCTCCTACAATGAGCTGTTCTTC.

This clonotype has only a few counts. J is TRBJ1-5 and V is TRBV28; D perhaps matches TRBD1 (5 bases). V gave up 2 bases and J gave up 2 bases, with 22 bases separating them. This CDR3 spans 19 amino acids. Germline V lookup: CDR1 MDHEN, CDR2 SYDVKM. CDR3 amino acids: CASSLLLRQSVVGNQPQHF. The CDR3 bases are TGTGCCAGCAGTTTACTGTTGAGACAGAGCGTTGTTGGCAATCAGCCCCAGCATTTT.

Turning to this clonotype: With a much larger clone just one base away, this may be a read error. The final CDR3 position lacks the conserved phenylalanine or tryptophan, pointing to a likely read error. The CDR3: CASSPGTSGRATQYL. The DNA of the CDR3 is TGTGCCAGCAGTCCTGGGACTAGCGGGAGGGCCACGCAGTATCTT. V gene TRBV6-5 combines with J gene TRBJ2-3, with 16 bases that match TRBD2. Germline lookup yields CDR1 MNHEY and CDR2 SVGAGI. The CDR3 spans 15 residues. J was trimmed by 9 bases and V by 5 bases; bases with no gene match: 5.

The table lists this clonotype with many counts. A much bigger clone sits one base away, suggesting this may be a read error. The V call is TRBV4-2, the J call TRBJ2-3; TRBD2 agrees at 12 bases. Germline assignment: CDR1 LGHNA and CDR2 YNFKEQ. V dropped 2 bases and J dropped 3; count of bases not matched to a gene: 12. The CDR3 spans 19 residues. The CDR3 region has the DNA TGTGCCAGCAGCCAAAAGAAGAGTAGACTAGCGGGAGAAACAGATACGCAGTATTTT. Encoded protein: CASSQKKSRLAGETDTQYF.

This clonotype was detected only a few times. The chain employs TRBV11-2 and TRBJ2-1; 9 bases are a match to TRBD2. The CDR3 has 15 residues. Germline loops: CDR1 SGHAT, CDR2 FQNNGV. V was pared by 4 bases and J by 9 bases, with 10 bases of the junction left unmatched. CDR3 DNA: TGTGCCAGCAGCTCCCTAAGGGCGGGAGGGGGTGAGCAGTTCTTC. Translating it yields CASSSLRAGGGEQFF.

V and J are TRBV27 and TRBJ2-1, with D possibly matching TRBD1 (6 bases). The germline V gene encodes CDR1 MNHEY and CDR2 SMNVEV (reference sequence). This CDR3 comprises 16 residues. V gave up 0 bases and J gave up 7 bases, with 16 bases separating them. This CDR3 is CASSLSSESRGNEQFF. The CDR3 region has the DNA TGTGCCAGCAGTTTATCGAGCGAGAGCAGGGGAAATGAGCAGTTCTTC.

The chain carries TRBV15 and TRBJ1-1, with D uncertain. Germline V gives CDR1 LNHNV, CDR2 YYDKDF (reference sequence). CDR3 size: 12 residues. V was pared by 4 bases and J by 1 base, with 4 bases between. The DNA of the CDR3 is TGTGCCACCAGCACAGGGAACACTGAAGCTTTCTTT. Its protein is CATSTGNTEAFF. Combining the CDR3 with reference TRBV15 and TRBJ1-1 gives the whole variable domain DAMVIQNPRYQVTQFGKPVTLSCSQTLNHNVMYWYQQKSSQAPKLLFHYYDKDFNNEADTPDNFQSRRPNTSFCFLDIRSPGLGDTAMYLCATSTGNTEAFFGQGTRLTVV.

The sample holds one count of this clonotype. The chain couples TRBV5-1 to TRBJ2-3; 13 nucleotides line up with TRBD2. In germline, CDR1 is SGHRS, CDR2 YFSETQ. The V segment lost 3 bases and the J segment 4 bases; nucleotides outside the gene matches: 17. The CDR3 is 20 residues long. This CDR3 reads CASSSGGTSGEGWRADTQYF. In nucleotides, the CDR3 is TGCGCCAGCAGCTCCGGGGGGACTAGCGGGGAGGGCTGGAGGGCAGATACGCAGTATTTT.

This clonotype was seen repeatedly, ten times or more. The chain recombines TRBV30 with TRBJ2-1, with 10 bases matching TRBD1. Germline V lookup: CDR1 GTSNPN, CDR2 SVGIG (reference sequence). Germline trimming cut 0 bases from V and 3 bases from J; bases unmatched to any gene: 5. The CDR3 length is 16 residues. This CDR3 reads CAWSVPGQGHYNEQFF. The CDR3 DNA follows: TGTGCCTGGAGTGTACCGGGACAGGGGCACTACAATGAGCAGTTCTTC.

Turning to this clonotype: This could be a read error, since a much larger clone is one nucleotide away. This chain links TRBV20-1 with TRBJ1-5, with D possibly being TRBD1 (5 bases). The CDR3 is 14 amino acids. Germline V gives CDR1 DFQATT, CDR2 SNEGSKA (reference sequence). The CDR3: CGAGQGYSNQPQHF. CDR3 nucleotides: TGCGGTGCTGGGCAGGGTTATAGCAATCAGCCCCAGCATTTT.

This clonotype appeared many times. The V gene is TRBV6-5, the J gene TRBJ2-3; 8 bases fit TRBD2. Germline values: CDR1 MNHEY, CDR2 SVGAGI. This CDR3 has 15 residues. Trimming removed 2 bases from V and 2 bases from J; junction bases left unmatched: 3. CDR3 DNA sequence: TGTGCCAGCAGTTACATAGCGGGGTCCACAGATACGCAGTATTTT. It translates to CASSYIAGSTDTQYF.

This clonotype is judged medium-sized. The chain employs TRBV7-2 and TRBJ1-5; the D gene is possibly TRBD1 (5 bases). V lost 2 bases to trimming and J lost 2 bases, with 7 bases between them. From germline, CDR1 is SGHTA and CDR2 FQGNSA. The CDR3 is made up of 14 amino acids. The CDR3 loop reads CASSLSGGNQPQHF. Written as DNA, the CDR3 is TGTGCCAGCAGCTTATCGGGGGGCAATCAGCCCCAGCATTTT.

This rearrangement joins TRBV29-1 to TRBJ2-4, with D perhaps matching TRBD2 (6 bases). Between the trimmed V and J ends, which lost 4 bases and 7 bases, there was a span of 20 bases. CDR3 length: 15 residues. CDR1 SQVTM and CDR2 ANQGSEA come from the germline V gene. The CDR3 is CSVVSGLASRNIQYF. In nucleotides, the CDR3 is TGCAGCGTTGTCTCGGGTCTAGCGAGCAGGAACATTCAGTACTTC.

This clonotype showed up just a few times. CDR3 DNA sequence: TGCGCCAGCAGTGAGTCAAACAGACAATACACTGAAGCTTTCTTT. Translation gives CASSESNRQYTEAFF. The J gene is TRBJ1-1, the V gene TRBV10-1; D is undetermined. CDR3 length: 15 amino acids. The V end lost 0 bases, the J end lost 3 bases, and 11 bases lay between the germline ends. Germline loops: CDR1 WNHNN, CDR2 SYGVQD (reference sequence).

The chain has TRBV20-1 and TRBJ2-1; the match to TRBD2 covers 9 bases. Trimming removed 2 bases from V and 0 bases from J; junction bases left unmatched: 5. Germline V gives CDR1 DFQATT, CDR2 SNEGSKA (reference sequence). This CDR3 is built from 16 residues. The CDR3 DNA follows: TGCAGTGCTAGATCGACTAGCGGATTCTCCTACAATGAGCAGTTCTTC. This gives the protein CSARSTSGFSYNEQFF.

This chain links TRBV6-1 with TRBJ1-1; D uncertain. CDR3 length equals 13 residues. The V and J ends lost 7 bases and 1 base respectively, with 10 bases between them. Germline CDR1 is MNHNS and CDR2 is SASEGT. CDR3 loop: CASTEWGNTEAFF. CDR3 nucleotides: TGTGCCAGCACCGAGTGGGGGAACACTGAAGCTTTCTTT.